This TCR beta chain emerged from a study of identical twins (TCRdb year 2016). Concerning the study at large: To test whether fetal clonotypes persist, this study deep-sequenced TCR alpha and beta repertoires from monozygotic twins, from unrelated adults of various ages, and from cord blood. To rule out contamination, replicate twin experiments were performed at different times with different library preparation protocols. What the authors observed across the whole study: Because the same donors could not be followed over many years, conclusions were based on cross-sectional statistical analysis. Invariant T cells such as MAIT and iNKT could partly confound zero-insertion analyses, though diverse VJ usage argued against this for most clonotypes. Compared with coincidental sharing between unrelated individuals, out-of-frame TCR alpha sequences shared between twins showed an excess of sequences with low generation probability. Abundant cord blood beta clonotypes carried fewer insertions; young adult naive repertoires showed a weaker similar trend, while memory repertoires showed none. Recombination models systematically underestimated out-of-frame TCR alpha sharing in monozygotic twins but agreed with sharing between unrelated individuals. The excess sharing between twins in beta out-of-frame sequences was weaker because fewer shared sequences reduced the signal-to-noise ratio.

Spanning cysteine to phenylalanine, the CDR3 consists of 12 amino acids. Solely the CDR3 DNA is kept, with 36 bases framed from the first base. V lost 5 bases and J lost 8 bases; the stretch between them is 11 bases long. The germline V gene encodes CDR1 SGHTA and CDR2 FQGNSA. Libraries were made using 5' RACE. TCRdb names Illumina HiSeq 2000 as the instrument used. Template switching introduced a universal primer binding site; the final cDNA contained a unique molecular identifier, enabling accurate counting of TCR cDNA molecules. Specific primers in the conserved constant-segment region were used to synthesize first-strand cDNA for the TCR alpha and beta chains. Each cDNA library was double barcoded, with a SMART-Mk sample barcode plus Illumina barcodes, to control for contamination. Two successive PCR steps introduced TruSeq adapter sequences along with Illumina sample barcodes. TCR alpha and beta cDNA libraries were sequenced on the Illumina HiSeq platform with custom primers. For the original study's pipeline: MiGEC was used to process raw reads and extract unique molecular identifiers, and MiXCR was used to find CDR3 positions. Recombination models were inferred per individual with the repgenHMM and IGoR tools using an EM algorithm. Shared clonotype analysis was performed with the tcR package in R, normalizing sharing by the product of cloneset sizes. To study raw recombination free of thymic and clonal selection effects, out-of-frame nonproductive sequences were analyzed. TCRdb redid the processing of the public reads, applying fastp at Q25 and MiXCR, and retained in-frame beta chains. Each CDR3 protein appears once, grouped with its most common genes and DNA. V and J calls and clone size were set by TCRdb, not the authors. The sample table records approximately 250,000 distinct CDR3 sequences; over 5% of these occur just once. The biggest ten clones account for 13% to 15% of the sample.

All donors were healthy Caucasians. Three pairs of female monozygotic twins, all aged roughly 18 to 29 years, were included in the twin cohort. Positive isolation kits from Invitrogen were used to isolate CD4+ and CD8+ T cell populations. With regard to this clonotype: Its antigen is unknown. Within one base of it there is no much larger clone, and no base qualities were kept.

These records were also assigned to another study, of T cells expressing NK-cell markers. In that second paper, the authors write: Eight donors provided sorted CD3+CD56+NKG2C+, CD3+CD56+NKG2C- and CD3+CD56-NKG2C+ T-cell subsets, whose TCR beta-chain repertoires were profiled. Among the eight sequenced donors, seven were HCMV-seropositive and one was HCMV-seronegative. In several experiments an anti-gammadeltaTCR antibody was added to restrict sorting to alphabetaTCR-expressing T cells. In five to seven donors, the dominant CD3+CD56+NKG2C+ clonotypes were found to rank among the top 10 CD8+ clonotypes and to make up roughly 1.0-7.5% of CD8+ T cells. Those dominant clonotypes were again the most abundant among CD3+CD56-NKG2C+ cells in several donors, at 28.3-60.1%. Whether the expanded NKG2C-expressing T cell clones were specific for HCMV antigens was left unclear. All eight donors whose samples were sequenced were randomly selected healthy volunteers, three of them men and five women. A commercial ELISA kit detecting HCMV-specific IgG in serum was used to determine HCMV serostatus. MIGEC handled demultiplexing of the reads and grouping by UMI, while MiTCR was used to assemble and quantify clonotypes. To remove erroneous sequences, TCR cDNA sequences were retained only when supported by two or more reads. The tcR package was used for downstream repertoire analysis, with clonotypes matched between fractions based on CDR3 nucleotide sequence plus V segment. VDJmatch was used to annotate antigen specificity against VDJdb, with one amino acid substitution in CDR3 permitted.

Sequencing used CD8+ T cells sorted from blood. The receptor's source is a woman in her late teens or twenties in good health. The receptor chain draws on TRBV7-2 and TRBJ2-3, and the D gene may be TRBD2, 5 bases matching. This receptor has the CDR3 CASSGLRGTQYF. The nucleotide sequence is given as TGTGCCAGCAGCGGACTCCGGGGTACGCAGTATTTT.